This record covers a single T cell receptor beta chain. The CDR3 is 15 amino acids. Germline V gene lookup returns CDR1 SGHNT and CDR2 YYREEE (reference sequence). With 4 bases clipped from V and 7 bases from J, the junction kept 5 bases outside the gene matches. This sample was taken from a study of blood T cell repertoires in COVID-19. Study-wide background: Collection of acute and convalescent COVID-19 samples took place in the United States, Italy and Spain.

Repertoires were generated with immunoSEQ multiplex PCR, while TCRdb's copy carries only in-frame clones and drops some. The table records almost 200,000 clones, roughly 90% of them present only once. The source material was PBMCs or T cells enriched from blood (not recorded which). The source is a woman younger than 35 who had recovered from COVID-19. The rearrangement joins TRBV5-4 to TRBJ2-1; 13 bases map to TRBD2. CDR3 in DNA: TGTGCCAGCAGCCCACTGACTAGCGGGGGGAATGAGCAGTTCTTC. Amino acids: CASSPLTSGGNEQFF.